Each of the 2 T cell receptor beta chains below was sequenced from the same sample in a study of spatial heterogeneity in lung cancer. TCRdb re-analysed the 5' RACE reads in MiXCR, keeping a single row per CDR3 protein. Here the sample spans some 47,000 distinct CDR3 sequences, roughly 7% being singletons. Time point denoted: sample taken at primary tumor resection. The input material, whole RNA from tumor, nontumor lung or frozen PBMC, was sequenced unsorted. Here the sequenced sample was PBMCs, taken at surgery. The receptors originated from a female donor with early-stage non-small cell lung cancer.

Ten or more counts support this clonotype. A read error may produce the germline difference seen at one junction end. The chain uses TRBV28 and TRBJ2-2; D is ambiguous. The CDR3 runs 16 residues. CDR1 is MDHEN and CDR2 is SYDVKM in the germline V gene. In DNA, the CDR3 is TGTGCCAGCAGTTTATATGGGGTGAAGAACGCCGGGGAGCTGTTTTTT. Protein sequence: CASSLYGVKNAGELFF.

As to this clonotype: The junction departs from the called germline gene at one end, perhaps through a read error. The chain is built from TRBV5-1 and TRBJ2-3; 8 nucleotides agree with TRBD2. CDR1 is SGHRS, CDR2 YFSETQ, per germline. The CDR3 covers 17 residues. CDR3 nucleotide sequence: TGCGCCAGCAGCTTGGCGCCTAGCGGGTCTAGCACAGATACGCGGTATTTT. Translating it yields CASSLAPSGSSTDTRYF.